This T cell receptor (beta chain) was identified in a study of T-cell reconstitution after alpha-beta-depleted transplantation in children (dated by TCRdb to the mid-2010s). For context, the study as a whole: Using TCR repertoire profiling, the study quantitatively followed how T-cell immune reconstitution unfolded in children after TCRalphabeta/CD19-depleted allogeneic hematopoietic cell transplantation.

What this sample's treatment or condition label stands for: allogeneic hematopoietic cell transplantation with graft depleted of TCRalphabeta T cells and CD19 B cells. The transplant recipients were children given TCRalphabeta/CD19-depleted allogeneic hematopoietic cell grafts. This clonotype was counted between two and nine times. It lacks a known antigen. The input lacks base qualities; no much larger clone sits a single base away. As encoded in the germline V gene, CDR1 is SQVTM while CDR2 is ANQGSEA. Relative to germline, V is 2 bases shorter and J is 1 base shorter, with 14 bases between their ends. The CDR3 sequence holds 15 residues, the cysteine and phenylalanine included. The retained sequence is limited to the CDR3, 45 bases, with the frame set at the first base. Library preparation was by PCR. The reads were generated on an Illumina HiSeq 2500. TCR library preparation used molecular barcoding, with unique molecular identifiers applied to normalize quantification of the TCRbeta repertoire. TCRdb trimmed the raw reads at Q25, called clones with MiXCR and kept productive beta chains. Each CDR3 protein appears once, grouped with its most common genes and DNA. This sample holds 700,000 or so distinct CDR3 sequences; 13% were observed only once. The top ten clonotypes cover roughly 0.77% of the sample.

What the research found in general, with its limitations: In some patients, the high TCRbeta diversity seen at day 60 was put down to recipient T cells and intrathymic progenitors that had survived conditioning. About two months after transplant, the apparently early recovery of alphabetaT-cell counts reportedly depended on just several hundred clones that had expanded rapidly and came from non-depleted graft cells. Over the following months the frequencies of hyperexpanded clones went down, and after one year T-cell counts and TCRbeta diversity were mostly credited to newly produced T cells.

The clonotype comes from a girl aged 2 to 10 with congenital amegakaryocytic thrombocytopenia, due to receive a stem cell transplant. The chain joins TRBV29-1 to TRBJ2-5; a confident D gene designation cannot be given. The starting material was PBMCs, obtained before TCRalphabeta/CD19-depleted stem cell transplant. The CDR3 region reads CSVERLGRFQETQYF. The DNA is TGCAGCGTTGAAAGATTGGGTCGTTTCCAAGAGACCCAGTACTTC.